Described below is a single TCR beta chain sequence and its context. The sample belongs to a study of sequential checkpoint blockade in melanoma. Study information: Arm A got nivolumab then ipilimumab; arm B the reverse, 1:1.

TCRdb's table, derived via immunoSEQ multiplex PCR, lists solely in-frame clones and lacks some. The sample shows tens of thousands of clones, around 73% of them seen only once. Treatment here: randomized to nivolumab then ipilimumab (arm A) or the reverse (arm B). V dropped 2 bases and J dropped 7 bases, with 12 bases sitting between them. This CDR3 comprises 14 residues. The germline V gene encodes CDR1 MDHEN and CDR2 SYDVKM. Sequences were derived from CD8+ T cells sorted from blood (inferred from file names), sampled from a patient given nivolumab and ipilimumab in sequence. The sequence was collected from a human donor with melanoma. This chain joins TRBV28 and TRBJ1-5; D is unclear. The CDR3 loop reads CASSLIGEGQPQHF. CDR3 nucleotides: TGTGCCAGCAGTTTAATCGGGGAGGGCCAGCCCCAGCATTTT.